One and the same sample provided the 11 T cell receptor beta chains below, sequenced in a study of T cells after yellow fever vaccination. TCRdb reprocessed the 5' RACE reads via MiXCR and lists one record per CDR3 protein. The sample has more than 300,000 distinct CDR3 sequences; roughly 6.8% are singletons. The sequenced sample was PBMCs, obtained about 49 days after the first yellow fever vaccination. These receptors came from a man in his late teens or twenties who received the YFV17D yellow fever vaccine.

This clonotype was observed a handful of times. V usage is TRBV14 and J usage is TRBJ2-3, with D perhaps matching TRBD2 (6 bases). Germline lookup yields CDR1 SGHDN and CDR2 FVKESK. This CDR3 has 17 amino acids. The ends were cut back, 0 bases at V and 1 base at J, with 14 bases in the middle. The CDR3 bases are TGTGCCAGCAGCCAAGAATGGACTAACGGAGGCACAGATACGCAGTATTTT. This codes for CASSQEWTNGGTDTQYF.

This clonotype showed up many times. The chain couples TRBV5-1 to TRBJ1-1; D possibly corresponds to TRBD1 (5 bases). Germline assignment: CDR1 SGHRS and CDR2 YFSETQ. The CDR3 extends over 14 amino acids. Trimming pared 2 bases from V and 0 bases from J, leaving 8 bases between. For the CDR3, the DNA is TGCGCCAGCAGCTTCAGGACAATGAACACTGAAGCTTTCTTT. This translates into CASSFRTMNTEAFF.

This clonotype was picked up a small number of times. V gene TRBV4-1 combines with J gene TRBJ2-1; TRBD1 might be the D (6 bases). V gave up 2 bases and J gave up 10 bases, with 9 bases separating them. There are 12 residues in the CDR3. Germline CDR1 MGHRA, CDR2 YSYEKL. CDR3 residues: CASSQTGKEQFF. In nucleotides, the CDR3 is TGCGCCAGCAGCCAAACAGGGAAGGAGCAGTTCTTC.

This chain joins TRBV7-9 and TRBJ2-7; 12 nucleotides agree with TRBD1. The junction had 4 bases not matched to a gene; V was cut back by 6 bases and J by 4 bases. This CDR3 has 14 amino acids. Germline lookup yields CDR1 SEHNR and CDR2 FQNEAQ (reference sequence). The CDR3 loop reads CASSRDRGLYEQYF. The CDR3 DNA follows: TGTGCCAGCAGTCGGGACAGGGGGCTTTACGAGCAGTACTTC.

This clonotype was recorded at least ten times. The gene calls are TRBV29-1 and TRBJ2-1; 7 bases align to TRBD1. The CDR3 contains 16 residues. Germline CDR1 reads SQVTM; CDR2 reads ANQGSEA. V lost 3 bases and J lost 0; bases outside the gene matches: 8. This CDR3 reads CSVDTGQAISYNEQFF. In DNA, the CDR3 is TGCAGCGTTGACACAGGACAGGCCATCTCCTACAATGAGCAGTTCTTC.

The chain joins TRBV7-9 to TRBJ2-7, with D tentatively TRBD1 (5 bases). Trimming stripped 1 base from V and 4 bases from J, with 8 bases between. Germline CDR1 SEHNR, CDR2 FQNEAQ (reference sequence). This CDR3 contains 13 residues. The CDR3 is CASSLDRPYEQYF. The CDR3 DNA follows: TGTGCCAGCAGCTTAGACAGGCCGTACGAGCAGTACTTC.

This clonotype showed up just a few times. V usage is TRBV12-3 or TRBV12-4 and J usage is TRBJ2-3; D is undetermined. Trimming pared 5 bases from V and 10 bases from J, leaving 13 bases between. The CDR3 sequence is 12 residues long. For the CDR3, the DNA is TGTGCCAGCAGTCCACCTCGGGTGTCGCAGTATTTT. Translation gives CASSPPRVSQYF.

This clonotype appeared a few times. The V and J genes are TRBV27 and TRBJ1-1; D not resolved. Trimming pared 0 bases from V and 3 bases from J, leaving 14 bases between. This CDR3 spans 16 amino acids. The germline gives CDR1 MNHEY, CDR2 SMNVEV (reference sequence). CDR3 loop: CASSLSIRVVDTEAFF. CDR3 in DNA: TGTGCCAGCAGTTTATCGATTCGGGTCGTGGACACTGAAGCTTTCTTT.

The genes are TRBV7-8 and TRBJ1-6; 8 bases are a match to TRBD1. J gave up 11 bases and V 0 bases, and 6 bases lay outside the gene matches. Per germline, CDR1 SGHVS and CDR2 FQNEAQ. The CDR3 runs to 15 residues. The CDR3 bases are TGTGCCAGCAGCTTAGCGCCAGGACAGGGTACACCCCTCCACTTT. This sequence encodes CASSLAPGQGTPLHF.

This clonotype came up a few times. The chain carries TRBV20-1 and TRBJ1-5; possible D gene TRBD1, 5 bases. The length of the CDR3 is 17 residues. In germline, CDR1 is DFQATT, CDR2 SNEGSKA (reference sequence). V was trimmed by 1 base and J by 4 bases, leaving 20 bases between them. The CDR3 DNA sequence: TGCAGTGCTAGAGTCCCGGGAGGGGACGTGCAAAATCAGCCCCAGCATTTT. Amino acid sequence: CSARVPGGDVQNQPQHF.

The chain carries TRBV14 and TRBJ2-2; the D gene is possibly TRBD1 (6 bases). The CDR3 is 16 amino acids. With 1 base removed from V and 1 base from J, the gap between germline ends came to 10 bases. Germline values: CDR1 SGHDN, CDR2 FVKESK. CDR3 region: CASSQADRMNTGELFF. In DNA, the CDR3 is TGTGCCAGCAGCCAAGCAGACAGGATGAACACCGGGGAGCTGTTTTTT.